This entry describes one T cell receptor (beta chain). How the authors handled the data: Reference gene primer amplification gave nucleated cell count estimates. Produced via immunoSEQ multiplex PCR; TCRdb's table is partial and in-frame only. That table is the source of V, J and clone size, and D and trimming were worked out from the DNA. The sample yields approximately 150,000 clones, roughly 78% seen once. This entry comes from a study of blood T cell repertoires in COVID-19. Study-level information: Before being deemed recovered, Cohort 3 donors had two negative PCRs, clearance, or symptom resolution. The analysed material was cDNA or gDNA that came from T cells, B-cell-depleted T cells, or PBMCs.

Sequenced material: PBMCs or T cells enriched from blood (not recorded which). This clonotype was obtained from a woman between 65 and 79 years old in a cohort exposed to, infected with or recovered from COVID-19 (not recorded which).

The CDR3 reads CASSVVKTSGKGEQFF. CDR3 sequence (DNA): TGTGCCAGCAGTGTAGTAAAGACTAGCGGGAAAGGTGAGCAGTTCTTC. This chain joins TRBV28 and TRBJ2-1, with 11 bases lining up with TRBD2. The CDR3 loop spans 16 amino acids. Trimming at V came to 5 bases and at J to 9 bases, leaving 12 bases not matched to a gene. In germline, CDR1 is MDHEN, CDR2 SYDVKM.